Each of the 31 T cell receptor beta chains below was sequenced from the same sample in a study of shared clonotypes between healthy human individuals. Here immunoSEQ multiplex PCR was the method, and the copy in TCRdb shows in-frame clones only, minus some. The sample has roughly 2.1 million clones, 85% to 95% seen once. CD45RO-negative, CCR7-selected cells formed the naive CD8 fraction, which excluded terminally differentiated effector memory CD45RA+ cells. Specimen: naive CD8+ T cells from PBMCs. The receptors were sampled from a man younger than 35 in good health. Some clones in this sample may be carry-over from other donors' samples.

The count of this clone is one. The genes are TRBV9 and TRBJ2-7; D unclear. V shed 4 bases and J shed 0 bases, with 8 bases lying between them. This CDR3 comprises 13 residues. Germline V CDR1 and CDR2: SGDLS, YYNGEE. The CDR3 here is CASSKRSSYEQYF. The CDR3 bases are TGTGCCAGCAGCAAACGGAGCTCCTACGAGCAGTACTTC.

As regards this clone: Other DNA sequences of this sample code for an identical CDR3. The gene calls are TRBV7-8 and TRBJ2-7; 10 nucleotides align to TRBD2. Unmatched junction bases numbered 1, after V lost 2 bases and J lost 0 bases. The germline V gene encodes CDR1 SGHVS and CDR2 FQNEAQ. This CDR3 has 15 residues. In DNA, the CDR3 is TGTGCCAGCAGCTTAAGGACTAGCGGCTCCTACGAGCAGTACTTC. It encodes CASSLRTSGSYEQYF.

The rearrangement links TRBV7-6 to TRBJ1-3; 7 nucleotides match TRBD1. The CDR3 is 13 residues long. J was trimmed by 6 bases and V by 5 bases; bases with no gene match: 4. Germline lookup yields CDR1 SGHVS and CDR2 FNYEAQ. CDR3 protein: CASSPRGLNTIYF. CDR3 DNA sequence: TGTGCCAGCAGCCCCAGGGGGTTAAACACCATATATTTT.

This chain joins TRBV7-9 and TRBJ1-4, with unresolved D. V lost 1 base, J lost 7 bases, and 13 bases lay in between. Germline V CDR1 and CDR2: SEHNR, FQNEAQ (reference sequence). The CDR3 runs to 15 residues. This CDR3 reads CASSLEVGPSEKLFF. DNA of the CDR3: TGTGCCAGCAGCTTAGAAGTAGGGCCGAGTGAAAAACTGTTTTTT.

The chain carries TRBV5-1 and TRBJ1-1; D not resolved. From germline, CDR1 is SGHRS and CDR2 YFSETQ. There are 13 residues in the CDR3. Trimming shortened V by 4 bases and J by 1 base, and 8 bases separated the two germline ends. The CDR3 here is CASSPTGNTEAFF. CDR3 coding DNA: TGCGCCAGCAGCCCTACGGGGAACACTGAAGCTTTCTTT.

The V call is TRBV27, the J call TRBJ2-1; unclear D gene. Germline CDR1 is MNHEY and CDR2 is SMNVEV (reference sequence). Trimming pared 3 bases from V and 6 bases from J, leaving 15 bases between. The CDR3 is 15 residues long. The CDR3 region is CASSFSPLSFNEQFF. The CDR3 bases are TGTGCCAGCAGTTTCTCCCCGCTTAGCTTCAATGAGCAGTTCTTC.

The J gene is TRBJ2-7, the V gene TRBV7-8, with a possible D match to TRBD2 (6 bases). From germline, CDR1 is SGHVS and CDR2 FQNEAQ. V was shortened by 1 base and J by 3 bases, with 13 bases between the two germline ends. The CDR3 covers 15 residues. The CDR3 loop reads CASSLGQGGIYEQYF. The CDR3 nucleotides are TGTGCCAGCAGCTTAGGGCAGGGAGGAATCTACGAGCAGTACTTC.

V usage is TRBV4-3 and J usage is TRBJ2-1; tentatively, D is TRBD1 (6 bases). V was cut by 11 bases and J by 0 bases, with 23 bases left in between. The length of the CDR3 is 17 residues. Per germline, CDR1 LGHNA and CDR2 YSLEER. CDR3 coding DNA: TGCGCCTGCAAGACGTTACAGGGTCTAAGCTCCTACAATGAGCAGTTCTTC. Its protein product is CACKTLQGLSSYNEQFF.

The chain uses TRBV4-1 and TRBJ2-7; the D gene could be TRBD1 or TRBD2 (6 bases each). CDR3 length: 15 residues. Germline CDR1 is MGHRA and CDR2 is YSYEKL. V gave up 0 bases and J gave up 5 bases, with 14 bases separating them. The CDR3 loop reads CASSQEPYGGHEQYF. CDR3 coding DNA: TGCGCCAGCAGCCAAGAGCCTTACGGGGGCCACGAGCAGTACTTC.

The genes are TRBV15 and TRBJ1-1; TRBD1 is a possible D gene (5 bases). V was pared by 1 base and J by 1 base, with 13 bases between. Germline CDR1 is LNHNV and CDR2 is YYDKDF (reference sequence). The CDR3 has 16 residues. CDR3 sequence reads: CATSRGKGIGNTEAFF. The CDR3 DNA reads TGTGCCACCAGCAGAGGGAAGGGGATTGGGAACACTGAAGCTTTCTTT. Together with reference TRBV15 and TRBJ1-1, the CDR3 gives the full variable domain: DAMVIQNPRYQVTQFGKPVTLSCSQTLNHNVMYWYQQKSSQAPKLLFHYYDKDFNNEADTPDNFQSRRPNTSFCFLDIRSPGLGDTAMYLCATSRGKGIGNTEAFFGQGTRLTVV.

V usage is TRBV5-1 and J usage is TRBJ2-1, with D possibly being TRBD1 (6 bases). With 4 bases removed from V and 4 bases from J, the gap between germline ends came to 18 bases. The CDR3 runs to 16 residues. Germline-derived CDR1 and CDR2 are SGHRS and YFSETQ. The DNA of the CDR3 is TGCGCCAGCAGCCCGCCGTTAGGGGGAATTTACAATGAGCAGTTCTTC. This translates into CASSPPLGGIYNEQFF.

Remarks on this clone: At one of its ends the junction is not consistent with the germline gene, which may arise from a read error. The DNA for the CDR3 is TGCGCAAGCAATCCGGGGGGCAACACTGAAGCTTTCTTT. It translates to CASNPGGNTEAFF. The V and J genes are TRBV5-1 and TRBJ1-1; D might be TRBD1 (6 bases). CDR3 length: 13 amino acids. Germline-derived CDR1 and CDR2 are SGHRS and YFSETQ.

The CDR3 reads CASSLGLRLNNEQFF. CDR3 DNA: TGTGCCAGCAGCTTGGGACTCCGACTGAACAATGAGCAGTTCTTC. The genes are TRBV7-8 and TRBJ2-1; the D gene is possibly TRBD2 (6 bases). CDR1 and CDR2 (germline): SGHVS, FQNEAQ. This CDR3 spans 15 amino acids. Trimming removed 3 bases at V and 5 bases at J, with 14 bases between.

This clone came up a few times. The genes are TRBV19 and TRBJ1-4; D unclear. The V gene's germline CDR1 is LNHDA and CDR2 SQIVND (reference sequence). V dropped 8 bases and J dropped 8 bases, with 12 bases sitting between them. CDR3 size: 12 residues. CDR3 nucleotides: TGTGCCAGTGGACTCAAAGGGGAAAAACTGTTTTTT. It specifies CASGLKGEKLFF.

The genes are TRBV2 and TRBJ2-3; 7 positions agree with TRBD2. Looked up from germline, CDR1 is SNHLY and CDR2 is FYNNEI. The CDR3 runs to 12 residues. In DNA, the CDR3 is TGTGGGGGGAGGGCGTCCACAGATACGCAGTATTTT. Translation: CGGRASTDTQYF.

The chain combines TRBV5-1 with TRBJ2-7; D not resolved. Per the germline V gene, CDR1 is SGHRS and CDR2 is YFSETQ. The length of the CDR3 is 12 residues. Trimming removed 3 bases at V and 6 bases at J, with 10 bases between. The CDR3 sequence: CASSSYDSEQYF. The CDR3 DNA follows: TGCGCCAGCAGCTCATACGATTCCGAGCAGTACTTC. The variable domain in full, with the rest retrieved from reference TRBV5-1 and TRBJ2-7, is KAGVTQTPRYLIKTRGQQVTLSCSPISGHRSVSWYQQTPGQGLQFLFEYFSETQRNKGNFPGRFSGRQFSNSRSEMNVSTLELGDSALYLCASSSYDSEQYFGPGTRLTVT.

This sequence joins TRBV7-6 and TRBJ1-2; 7 bases match TRBD1. The junction had 13 bases not matched to a gene; V was cut back by 5 bases and J by 4 bases. Germline assignment: CDR1 SGHVS and CDR2 FNYEAQ. The CDR3 spans 16 residues. The CDR3 DNA is TGTGCCAGCAGCCCGGGGACAGCGCAGGGGCCCTATGGCTACACCTTC. The encoded protein is CASSPGTAQGPYGYTF.

The chain employs TRBV4-3 and TRBJ2-1; D not certain. CDR1 is LGHNA, CDR2 YSLEER, per germline. This CDR3 has 13 amino acids. V lost 3 bases to trimming and J lost 8 bases, with 11 bases between them. The DNA of the CDR3 is TGCGCCAGCAGCCACCCGCCCAGTGATGAGCAGTTCTTC. It yields the protein CASSHPPSDEQFF.

This clone was recorded only once. The sample contains more than one DNA sequence encoding this CDR3. The chain uses TRBV9 and TRBJ2-7, with 8 positions matching TRBD1. Germline CDR1 and CDR2: SGDLS and YYNGEE. CDR3 length: 14 residues. The V and J ends lost 2 bases and 4 bases, in that order; junction bases with no gene match: 5. For the CDR3, the DNA is TGTGCCAGCAGCGTTGGCCAGGGGGCTTACGAGCAGTACTTC. Translated, it gives CASSVGQGAYEQYF.

The chain is built from TRBV27 and TRBJ1-5; 8 bases fit TRBD1. This CDR3 has 15 residues. Germline lookup yields CDR1 MNHEY and CDR2 SMNVEV (reference sequence). The junction had 12 bases not matched to a gene; V was cut back by 5 bases and J by 9 bases. CDR3 residues: CASSAGQGGSGPQHF. The CDR3 DNA reads as TGTGCCAGCAGTGCTGGACAGGGCGGCAGTGGGCCCCAGCATTTT.

This clone was seen a handful of times. The CDR3 DNA sequence: TGTGCCAGCTCTCAAAATGGAGGGCCGCTAGAGACCCAGTACTTC. Its protein is CASSQNGGPLETQYF. The chain recombines TRBV18 with TRBJ2-5; weak D call: TRBD2 (6 bases). V was clipped by 6 bases and J by 4 bases, with 18 bases between them. There are 15 residues in the CDR3. In germline, CDR1 is KGHSH, CDR2 LQKENI.

A word on this clone: At the DNA level, this CDR3 is encoded by other sequences in the same sample as well. The chain uses TRBV20-1 and TRBJ2-7; perhaps TRBD2 as D (6 bases). Trimming pared 5 bases from V and 3 bases from J, leaving 8 bases between. Germline assignment: CDR1 DFQATT and CDR2 SNEGSKA (reference sequence). The CDR3 has 11 amino acids. The CDR3 here is CSARDFYEQYF. For the CDR3, the DNA is TGCAGTGCTCGGGACTTCTACGAGCAGTACTTC.

The chain couples TRBV11-2 to TRBJ2-7; 7 nucleotides match TRBD2. CDR1 is SGHAT and CDR2 is FQNNGV in the germline V gene. The V and J ends lost 1 base and 6 bases, in that order; junction bases with no gene match: 3. The CDR3 totals 13 residues. The CDR3 reads CASSLGGRGEQYF. DNA for the CDR3: TGTGCCAGCAGCTTAGGAGGGAGGGGCGAGCAGTACTTC. Using reference TRBV11-2 and TRBJ2-7 for the parts outside the CDR3, the full variable domain is EAGVAQSPRYKIIEKRQSVAFWCNPISGHATLYWYQQILGQGPKLLIQFQNNGVVDDSQLPKDRFSAERLKGVDSTLKIQPAKLEDSAVYLCASSLGGRGEQYFGPGTRLTVT.

This chain uses TRBV29-1 with TRBJ2-7; the D gene is possibly TRBD1 (6 bases). The CDR3 is 13 residues long. V gave up 5 bases and J gave up 3 bases, with 14 bases separating them. From germline, CDR1 is SQVTM and CDR2 ANQGSEA. CDR3 bases: TGCAGCGTTCAGGACAGCGTCCACTACGAGCAGTACTTC. It translates to CSVQDSVHYEQYF.

The rearrangement uses TRBV29-1 and TRBJ2-2, with 10 bases that match TRBD1. CDR1 SQVTM and CDR2 ANQGSEA come from the germline V gene. The CDR3 is 13 residues long. The CDR3 nucleotides are TGCAGTGGACAGGGGGCGAACACCGGGGAGCTGTTTTTT. Protein sequence: CSGQGANTGELFF.

Comment on this clone: Other DNA sequences from this sample encode an identical CDR3 as well. The rearrangement uses TRBV28 and TRBJ2-7, with 11 bases that match TRBD2. The CDR3 extends over 15 amino acids. V lost 3 bases, J lost 1 base, and 2 bases stayed unmatched. Germline CDR1 and CDR2: MDHEN and SYDVKM. The CDR3: CASSFGTSGSYEQYF. Written as DNA, the CDR3 is TGTGCCAGCAGTTTCGGGACTAGCGGTTCCTACGAGCAGTACTTC.

V usage is TRBV25-1 and J usage is TRBJ1-1; D uncertain. The V gene's germline CDR1 is MGHDK and CDR2 SYGVNS. The CDR3 runs 13 residues. V lost 2 bases and J lost 2, with 6 bases in between. The CDR3 region has the DNA TGTGCCAGCAGTGAACTTATAAACACTGAAGCTTTCTTT. This codes for CASSELINTEAFF.

Here the CDR3 DNA reads TGCGCCAGCAGCCAAGATCCAGGAGGAACCCTCGATCAGCCCCAGCATTTT. Translated: CASSQDPGGTLDQPQHF. The rearrangement uses TRBV4-1 and TRBJ1-5; D ambiguous. Trimming took off 0 bases at V and 5 bases at J, with 17 bases between the two ends. Looked up from germline, CDR1 is MGHRA and CDR2 is YSYEKL. The CDR3 runs 17 residues.

This chain joins TRBV5-1 and TRBJ1-4, with 12 nucleotides matching TRBD1. The junction had 5 bases not matched to a gene; V was cut back by 2 bases and J by 12 bases. Germline V CDR1 and CDR2: SGHRS, YFSETQ. The CDR3 is 14 amino acids. CDR3 region: CASSFGTGGFELFF. For the CDR3, the DNA is TGCGCCAGCAGCTTCGGGACAGGGGGCTTTGAACTGTTTTTT.

The chain couples TRBV11-2 to TRBJ2-1; D is undetermined. Trimming removed 2 bases from V and 6 bases from J, with 8 bases in between. This CDR3 contains 13 residues. In germline, CDR1 is SGHAT, CDR2 FQNNGV. CDR3 coding DNA: TGTGCCAGCAGCTTAAGGACGCGCAATGAGCAGTTCTTC. Translating gives CASSLRTRNEQFF.

The chain links TRBV5-6 to TRBJ2-7; 9 nucleotides align to TRBD1. CDR1 is SGHDT, CDR2 YYEEEE, per germline. V shed 4 bases, J shed 5 bases, and the junction held 4 bases outside the gene matches. The CDR3 totals 13 residues. CDR3 region: CASSPGQGHEQYF. The DNA for the CDR3 is TGTGCCAGCAGCCCGGGACAGGGCCACGAGCAGTACTTC.